A selection of T cell receptor beta chains follows, all from one sample in a study of T cell repertoires in cytomegalovirus infection. TCRdb called the reads again in MiXCR, with one record for every CDR3 protein. The table lists hundreds of thousands of distinct CDR3 sequences, more than 20% of them singletons. Sequencing was done on a sample of CD8+ T cells from PBMCs. These receptors came from a human donor in good health (CMV status not recorded). Some clones in this sample may be carry-over from other donors' samples. Each CDR3 is given with its conserved first and last residue. D genes are given only for firm matches. Size values are once, few and many counts, or a class for expanded clones, and some rows have none.

j_call v_call clone_size d_call cdr3_aa
TRBJ1-2 TRBV20-1 . . CSARTDSINYGYTF
TRBJ2-2 TRBV7-6 many . CASSLLGKGLNTGELFF
TRBJ2-6 TRBV27 . TRBD1 CASSSDRAPGANVLTF
TRBJ2-5 TRBV12-3/TRBV12-4 few . CASSSRPEQETQYF
TRBJ2-1 TRBV5-6 . . CASSTWGGGRNEQFF
TRBJ2-1 TRBV2 . . CASSESGGGPLGEQIF
TRBJ1-1 TRBV5-4 few TRBD1 CASSQLGQGESIYTEAFF
TRBJ2-5 TRBV20-1 once . CSASAPWGPTYQETQYF
TRBJ2-1 TRBV7-6 few . CASSLDIGGTDEQFF
TRBJ2-7 TRBV7-8 many . CASSFSGLTYEQYF
TRBJ2-7 TRBV5-6 few . CASSLGWGGSSELLRYEQYF
TRBJ2-2 TRBV6-6 . . CASSSLLVEVTGELFF
TRBJ2-3 TRBV7-9 many TRBD2 CASSSRTSGEGPSTDTQYF
TRBJ2-3 TRBV20-1 . . CSAREAPMQVWADTQYF
TRBJ2-3 TRBV6-5 few TRBD2 CASSYAPSGPFYSTDTQYF
TRBJ1-2 TRBV7-3 many . CASSDTGKNGYTF
TRBJ2-5 TRBV7-9 . TRBD1 CANSPPRGSRMKETQYF
TRBJ2-3 TRBV11-2 many . CASSLQTERRDTQYF
TRBJ2-3 TRBV4-2 few TRBD2 CASSQPSAGGTDTQYF
TRBJ1-1 TRBV6-2/TRBV6-3 . TRBD1 CASSSPRTGNTEAFF